This is a list of T cell receptor beta chains from one sample in a study of cytomegalovirus exposure and HLA in healthy donors. The assay was immunoSEQ multiplex PCR, and TCRdb's table has in-frame clones only and misses some. The sample records 120,000 to 150,000 clones, roughly 70% being singletons. Sequences were obtained from PBMCs. These receptors originate from a woman aged 40 to 50 in good health and CMV-seronegative. Both conserved end residues are part of each CDR3. The D gene is left open where the match is weak. Clone size is given for some rows only: seen once, a few or many times, or a class if the clone is expanded.

TRBD1	TRBJ1-2	TRBV2	.	CASRGTGMLNYGYTF	TGTGCCAGCAGGGGGACAGGAATGTTAAATTATGGCTACACCTTC
TRBD2	TRBJ2-1	TRBV13	few	CASSSGGSGIYYNEQFF	TGTGCCAGCAGCTCGGGAGGGAGCGGGATCTACTACAATGAGCAGTTCTTC
TRBD2	TRBJ2-5	TRBV6-1	once	CASSEPRGGSGRRGTQYF	TGTGCCAGCAGTGAACCGCGGGGAGGGTCGGGAAGGAGGGGGACCCAGTACTTC
.	TRBJ2-2	TRBV6-5	.	CASSSVPNTGELFF	TGTGCCAGCAGTTCAGTTCCGAACACCGGGGAGCTGTTTTTT
.	TRBJ2-1	TRBV5-1	few	CASSFSGSYNEQFF	TGCGCCAGCAGCTTCAGCGGCTCCTACAATGAGCAGTTCTTC
.	TRBJ1-3	TRBV28	.	CASSLRQAYSSGNTIYF	TGTGCCAGCAGTTTGCGACAGGCCTACTCCTCTGGAAACACCATATATTTT
TRBD1	TRBJ1-5	TRBV6-1	.	CASSEYLSTGVGNQPQHF	TGTGCCAGCAGTGAATACTTATCGACAGGGGTTGGCAATCAGCCCCAGCATTTT
TRBD1	TRBJ1-2	TRBV10-3	.	CAIRETGGSGYGYTF	TGTGCCATCAGAGAAACAGGGGGCAGTGGCTATGGCTACACCTTC
.	TRBJ1-5	TRBV7-9	.	CASSLGPGVTNQPQHF	TGTGCCAGCAGCTTAGGGCCCGGGGTTACCAATCAGCCCCAGCATTTT
TRBD1	TRBJ2-7	TRBV5-4	.	CASSPKQAGGFHEQYF	TGTGCCAGCAGCCCAAAGCAGGCAGGGGGTTTCCACGAGCAGTACTTC
.	TRBJ1-6	TRBV19	.	CASTPGVDSPLHF	TGTGCCAGTACCCCGGGGGTGGATTCACCCCTCCACTTT
TRBD2	TRBJ2-4	TRBV7-2	.	CASTPGGVADIQYF	TGTGCCAGCACCCCGGGGGGGGTAGCGGACATTCAGTACTTC
TRBD1	TRBJ2-7	TRBV7-9	few	CASSLAPDRPGEQYF	TGTGCCAGCAGCTTAGCGCCGGACAGGCCGGGCGAGCAGTACTTC
TRBD1	TRBJ2-1	TRBV7-9	.	CASSLDRNYNEQFF	TGTGCCAGCAGCCTGGACAGGAACTACAATGAGCAGTTCTTC
TRBD2	TRBJ2-1	TRBV5-1	.	CASSLGGLAGYNEQFF	TGCGCCAGCAGCTTGGGAGGACTAGCGGGATACAATGAGCAGTTCTTC
.	TRBJ1-2	TRBV6-5	.	CASSYSQAPYGYTF	TGTGCCAGCAGTTACTCGCAGGCTCCGTATGGCTACACCTTC
.	TRBJ2-7	TRBV5-1	.	CASSFTRVNEQYF	TGCGCCAGCAGCTTTACCAGGGTAAACGAGCAGTACTTC
.	TRBJ2-7	TRBV25-1	.	CASSEWAGSTEQYF	TGTGCCAGCAGTGAATGGGCAGGCAGTACCGAGCAGTACTTC
.	TRBJ2-2	TRBV18	once	CASSPSGPGELFF	TGTGCCAGCTCACCTTCAGGGCCCGGGGAGCTGTTTTTT
.	TRBJ2-7	TRBV6-1	.	CASSELRYSYEQYF	TGTGCCAGCAGTGAACTCCGTTACTCCTACGAGCAGTACTTC
TRBD2	TRBJ2-5	TRBV29-1	.	CSVGAPGGQETQYF	TGCAGCGTTGGAGCCCCGGGGGGGCAAGAGACCCAGTACTTC
TRBD2	TRBJ2-7	TRBV28	.	CASRALAGVREQYF	TGTGCCAGCAGGGCCCTAGCGGGGGTGAGGGAGCAGTACTTC
.	TRBJ2-1	TRBV5-1	.	CASSLEGAAEQFF	TGCGCCAGCAGCTTGGAAGGGGCGGCTGAGCAGTTCTTC
.	TRBJ2-7	TRBV29-1	.	CSTTGGTEEQYF	TGCAGCACTACCGGGGGTACGGAGGAGCAGTACTTC
.	TRBJ2-3	TRBV28	once	CASSLYDQGGTQYF	TGTGCCAGCAGTTTATACGACCAGGGGGGTACGCAGTATTTT
TRBD2	TRBJ2-7	TRBV7-9	once	CASSLIAGGRNEQYF	TGTGCCAGCAGCTTAATAGCGGGGGGGAGAAACGAGCAGTACTTC
TRBD2	TRBJ2-3	TRBV2	.	CASSQRSGASTDTQYF	TGTGCCAGCAGTCAGCGTAGCGGGGCTAGCACAGATACGCAGTATTTT
.	TRBJ1-2	TRBV4-1	.	CASSQDWEGGNYGYTF	TGCGCCAGCAGCCAAGATTGGGAGGGGGGGAACTATGGCTACACCTTC
.	TRBJ2-3	TRBV10-3	.	CAISPSVNTDTQYF	TGTGCCATCAGTCCTAGCGTAAACACAGATACGCAGTATTTT
.	TRBJ1-2	TRBV14	.	CASSPSRDGLYVYTF	TGTGCCAGCAGCCCGTCCCGGGACGGACTATATGTCTACACCTTC
TRBD1	TRBJ1-2	TRBV5-1	.	CASSSTAGGQGASGYTF	TGCGCCAGCAGCTCCACTGCCGGGGGACAGGGGGCTAGTGGCTACACCTTC
.	TRBJ2-7	TRBV11-2	.	CASSLDWGGAYEQYF	TGTGCCAGCAGCTTAGACTGGGGCGGAGCCTACGAGCAGTACTTC
TRBD2	TRBJ2-1	TRBV6-5	.	CASSYGLATYNEQFF	TGTGCCAGCAGTTACGGACTAGCGACCTACAATGAGCAGTTCTTC
.	TRBJ1-2	TRBV18	.	CASSPRQNLGYGYTF	TGTGCCAGCTCACCGAGACAGAACCTTGGCTATGGCTACACCTTC
TRBD1	TRBJ1-2	TRBV28	.	CASRDRGLLGGYTF	TGTGCCAGCAGGGACAGGGGGCTATTGGGTGGCTACACCTTC
.	TRBJ1-6	TRBV27	.	CASSHLVGRALDSPLHF	TGTGCCAGCAGCCACCTGGTTGGGAGGGCTTTAGATTCACCCCTCCACTTT
.	TRBJ2-1	TRBV7-2	.	CASSLDTYNEQFF	TGTGCCAGCAGCTTAGACACCTACAATGAGCAGTTCTTC
.	TRBJ2-7	TRBV10-1	.	CASSESGRSSYEQYF	TGCGCCAGCAGTGAGTCGGGTAGGAGCTCCTACGAGCAGTACTTC
.	TRBJ2-2	TRBV6-4	few	CASSDREAGELFF	TGTGCCAGCAGTGACAGGGAGGCCGGGGAGCTGTTTTTT
.	TRBJ1-1	TRBV4-1	few	CASSLTAVPLNTEAFF	TGCGCCAGCAGCCTAACGGCGGTTCCCTTAAACACTGAAGCTTTCTTT
.	TRBJ1-1	TRBV6-4	.	CASSDQGDTEAFF	TGTGCCAGCAGTGACCAGGGTGACACTGAAGCTTTCTTT
.	TRBJ1-2	TRBV6-1	.	CASSEAPQGSNGYTF	TGTGCCAGCAGTGAAGCCCCCCAGGGGAGCAATGGCTACACCTTC
TRBD1	TRBJ1-1	TRBV27	.	CASSFNRGGTEAFF	TGTGCCAGCAGTTTCAACAGGGGAGGCACTGAAGCTTTCTTT
.	TRBJ2-7	TRBV28	.	CASSSTGTIYEQYF	TGTGCCAGCAGTTCGACCGGGACAATTTACGAGCAGTACTTC
.	TRBJ1-6	TRBV7-9	.	CSSSSVRRESSYNSPLHF	TGTTCCAGCAGCTCGGTGAGGCGGGAGAGCTCCTATAATTCACCCCTCCACTTT
TRBD2	TRBJ2-7	TRBV18	.	CASSPNFGTSGPPVGEQYF	TGTGCCAGCTCACCAAATTTTGGGACTAGCGGCCCCCCAGTGGGCGAGCAGTACTTC
.	TRBJ1-5	TRBV2	.	CASSRDTSNQPQHF	TGTGCCAGCAGTAGGGACACCAGCAATCAGCCCCAGCATTTT
.	TRBJ2-7	TRBV6-1	once	CASSGQPREYEQYF	TGTGCCAGCAGCGGCCAGCCGAGGGAGTACGAGCAGTACTTC
.	TRBJ1-3	TRBV13	.	CASSFGISGNTIYF	TGTGCCAGCAGCTTCGGGATCTCTGGAAACACCATATATTTT